This is a list of T cell receptor beta chains from one sample in a study of a mutant IDH1 vaccine in newly diagnosed glioma. The data were produced by immunoSEQ multiplex PCR, yet TCRdb's version contains in-frame clones alone and is incomplete. The data hold tens of thousands of clones, with about nine tenths observed a single time. The specimen comprised PBMCs, sampled from a glioma patient treated with radiotherapy, temozolomide or both. The receptors originated from a man between 35 and 55 years old with glioma. CDR3s include the opening cysteine and the closing phenylalanine or tryptophan. D genes are given only for firm matches. The listing skips clone size in some rows; elsewhere it reads once, few, many or a size class.

CDR3 DNA,CDR3 protein,J gene,V gene,D gene,clone size
TGTGCCAGCAGTTACAATGTGGGTAGGGGATACAATGAGCAGTTCTTC,CASSYNVGRGYNEQFF,TRBJ2-1,TRBV6-5,NA,NA
TGTGCCAGCAATATACAGGGGGGGGGCACTGAAGCTTTCTTT,CASNIQGGGTEAFF,TRBJ1-1,TRBV2,TRBD1,NA
TGTGCCAGCAGCGCCCCAGAACTGACCCCCTGGAACCAAGAGACCCAGTACTTC,CASSAPELTPWNQETQYF,TRBJ2-5,TRBV9,NA,NA
TGTGCCAGCAGCTTAGCGAAGTGGGACAATGAGCAGTTCTTC,CASSLAKWDNEQFF,TRBJ2-1,TRBV7-6,NA,NA
TGTGCCAGCAGCGTAGGTTCAACTAGGCCGGATGAAAAACTGTTTTTT,CASSVGSTRPDEKLFF,TRBJ1-4,TRBV9,NA,NA
TGTGCCAGCAGCTTCAGAGCGGACTCCTACGAGCAGTACTTC,CASSFRADSYEQYF,TRBJ2-7,TRBV9,NA,once
TGTGCCAGCAGCTTGGCCCAAGATGAGCAGTTCTTC,CASSLAQDEQFF,TRBJ2-1,TRBV5-6,NA,NA
TGTGCCAGCAGCTTGGAGGGGGATCCAGACGAGCAGTACTTC,CASSLEGDPDEQYF,TRBJ2-7,TRBV7-9,NA,NA
TGCGCCAGCAGCCCTGGGCAAGCTGGCGACCAGTACTTC,CASSPGQAGDQYF,TRBJ2-5,TRBV4-3,NA,few
TGTGCCAGTACGACAAATCTTGACAATGAGCAGTTCTTC,CASTTNLDNEQFF,TRBJ2-1,TRBV10-3,NA,once
TGTGCCAGCAGCCTAAGACTAGCGGGGCAAGAGACCCAGTACTTC,CASSLRLAGQETQYF,TRBJ2-5,TRBV7-9,TRBD2,NA
TGTGCCAGCAGCGCCTGGACAGGGAACTATGGCTACACCTTC,CASSAWTGNYGYTF,TRBJ1-2,TRBV9,TRBD1,NA
TGTGCCAGTAGTCCAGGACTAGCGGGGAGTACTCTGTTCTTC,CASSPGLAGSTLFF,TRBJ2-1,TRBV19,TRBD2,once